Each of the 11 T cell receptor beta chains below was sequenced from the same sample in a study of graft-versus-host responses after intestinal transplantation. Sequenced by immunoSEQ multiplex PCR; TCRdb stores in-frame clones only, minus some. The data hold tens of thousands of clones, with 80% to 95% observed a single time. This specimen was bone marrow, taken nearly 750 days after intestinal transplantation. Receptors were obtained from a human patient who received an intestinal transplant, so some T cells may come from the graft donor.

This chain connects TRBV5-6 to TRBJ1-2; D uncertain. Per the germline V gene, CDR1 is SGHDT and CDR2 is YYEEEE. The CDR3 runs 13 residues. V lost 4 bases and J lost 0, with 7 bases in between. The CDR3 loop reads CASSQTSNYGYTF. CDR3 DNA: TGTGCCAGCAGCCAGACATCTAACTATGGCTACACCTTC.

Only one count was recorded for this clone. The genes are TRBV6-5 and TRBJ2-7; D gene uncertain. Germline-derived CDR1 and CDR2 are MNHEY and SVGAGI. V shed 4 bases and J shed 3 bases, with 10 bases lying between them. The CDR3 is made up of 13 amino acids. CDR3 coding DNA: TGTGCCAGCAGTTCCTCACAGTACTACGAGCAGTACTTC. Protein sequence: CASSSSQYYEQYF.

V and J are TRBV5-1 and TRBJ2-1; 8 bases agree with TRBD2. J lost 5 bases, V lost 0 bases, and 7 bases had no gene match. Looked up from germline, CDR1 is SGHRS and CDR2 is YFSETQ. This CDR3 spans 16 amino acids. The CDR3 sequence: CASSLAPGTRNNEQFF. Written as DNA, the CDR3 is TGCGCCAGCAGCTTGGCCCCCGGGACTAGAAACAATGAGCAGTTCTTC.

This chain links TRBV6-5 with TRBJ2-3; 10 bases match TRBD2. In germline, CDR1 is MNHEY, CDR2 SVGAGI. Trimming cost V 0 bases and J 6 bases; bases outside gene matches: 6. CDR3 length: 16 residues. The CDR3: CASSYSRPAGGDTQYF. CDR3 in DNA: TGTGCCAGCAGTTACTCGAGGCCAGCGGGGGGGGATACGCAGTATTTT.

The genes are TRBV7-9 and TRBJ2-3; 7 positions match TRBD2. The CDR3 contains 15 residues. Unmatched junction bases numbered 4, after V lost 2 bases and J lost 2 bases. CDR1 SEHNR and CDR2 FQNEAQ come from the germline V gene (reference sequence). The CDR3 loop is CASSLTQRDTDTQYF. The CDR3 DNA is TGTGCCAGCAGCTTAACTCAGCGGGACACAGATACGCAGTATTTT.

V gene TRBV4-1 combines with J gene TRBJ1-1; D call uncertain. V was clipped by 0 bases and J by 4 bases, with 21 bases between them. Germline values: CDR1 MGHRA, CDR2 YSYEKL. The CDR3 covers 18 residues. CDR3 loop: CASSQDSRRAQTGTEAFF. CDR3 sequence (DNA): TGCGCCAGCAGCCAAGATTCGAGGAGGGCCCAGACTGGCACTGAAGCTTTCTTT.

This chain links TRBV18 with TRBJ2-3; D is uncertain. This CDR3 comprises 14 residues. Looked up from germline, CDR1 is KGHSH and CDR2 is LQKENI. Trimming removed 0 bases at V and 3 bases at J, with 7 bases between. The CDR3 sequence: CASSPPSGTDTQYF. CDR3 sequence (DNA): TGTGCCAGCTCACCACCGAGTGGGACAGATACGCAGTATTTT.

CDR3 region: CASRDHEQYF. The CDR3 DNA reads TGTGCCAGCAGGGACCACGAGCAGTACTTC. The chain has TRBV28 and TRBJ2-7; D unclear. The CDR3 runs to 10 residues. Germline V CDR1 and CDR2: MDHEN, SYDVKM. Between the trimmed V and J ends, which lost 6 bases and 5 bases, there was a span of 5 bases.

The rearrangement links TRBV7-2 to TRBJ2-5; D uncertain. The CDR3 has 13 residues. The germline V and J ends were trimmed by 2 bases and 1 base, with 5 bases remaining between them. Germline V gives CDR1 SGHTA, CDR2 FQGNSA. The CDR3 region has the DNA TGTGCCAGCAGCTTACTTAGCCAAGAGACCCAGTACTTC. Encoded protein: CASSLLSQETQYF.

This chain connects TRBV30 to TRBJ1-5; D gene ambiguous. The V end was cut by 0 bases, the J end by 5 bases, with 14 bases between. This CDR3 region has 15 residues. CDR1 is GTSNPN, CDR2 SVGIG, per germline (reference sequence). CDR3 amino acids: CAWSVPVGSHQPQHF. CDR3 nucleotides: TGTGCCTGGAGTGTACCGGTCGGGTCCCATCAGCCCCAGCATTTT.

V and J are TRBV10-3 and TRBJ2-5; tentative D call: TRBD2 (6 bases). Germline V gives CDR1 ENHRY, CDR2 SYGVKD. This CDR3 has 16 residues. V lost 8 bases, J lost 1 base, and 20 bases lay in between. CDR3 nucleotide sequence: TGTGCCATCGGAGAGGGCGTGGGGGGTACCCAAGAGACCCAGTACTTC. Its translation is CAIGEGVGGTQETQYF.